A selection of T cell receptor beta chains follows, all from one sample in a study of blood T cell repertoires in COVID-19. Measured with immunoSEQ multiplex PCR; TCRdb has only the in-frame clones, and not every one. The sample includes around 180,000 clones, roughly 79% of them seen just once. Sample: peripheral blood. These receptor sequences come from a woman of 80 years or more with COVID-19, enrolled during active disease. The CDR3 runs from the conserved cysteine through the conserved F or W. Fields, in order: clone size, D gene, V gene, J gene, CDR3 DNA, CDR3 protein. A D gene is named only where the DNA matches it firmly. Only some rows state a clone size, as once, few, many or a class for expanded clones.

NA,NA,TRBV27,TRBJ2-3,TGTGCCAGCAGTTTATGGGGGACTAGCACAGATACGCAGTATTTT,CASSLWGTSTDTQYF
NA,TRBD1,TRBV29-1,TRBJ1-2,TGCAGCGTTGAAGGGTGGACAGGGATGAAGTTAAGGAACTATGGCTACACCTTC,CSVEGWTGMKLRNYGYTF
NA,NA,TRBV2,TRBJ1-2,TGTGCCAGCAGTCCCGGGGGAGGGTACAGCTATGGCTACACCTTC,CASSPGGGYSYGYTF
NA,TRBD1,TRBV7-2,TRBJ1-2,TGTGCCAGCAGCTCTTCGACAGGGACCTATGGCTACACCTTC,CASSSSTGTYGYTF
NA,TRBD2,TRBV19,TRBJ2-1,TGTGCCAGTTCCCCGCTAGCGGGAGGATCCGAGGAGCAGTTCTTC,CASSPLAGGSEEQFF
NA,NA,TRBV18,TRBJ1-1,TGTGCCAGCTCACCAACAGGGTCGGACACTGAAGCTTTCTTT,CASSPTGSDTEAFF
few,TRBD1,TRBV28,TRBJ1-5,TGTGCCAGCAGACCGACAGGGGAGGGCAATCAGCCCCAGCATTTT,CASRPTGEGNQPQHF
NA,TRBD2,TRBV7-6,TRBJ2-3,TGTGCCAGCAGCTTATTGACTAGCGCTCCAGATACGCAGTATTTT,CASSLLTSAPDTQYF
NA,TRBD2,TRBV11-3,TRBJ2-7,TGTGCCAGCAGCCCCGGGGGAGGGAACCACGAGCAGTACTTC,CASSPGGGNHEQYF
NA,NA,TRBV6-5,TRBJ2-7,TGTGCGACGAACGGGGGAGCAAGCGAGCAGTACTTC,CATNGGASEQYF